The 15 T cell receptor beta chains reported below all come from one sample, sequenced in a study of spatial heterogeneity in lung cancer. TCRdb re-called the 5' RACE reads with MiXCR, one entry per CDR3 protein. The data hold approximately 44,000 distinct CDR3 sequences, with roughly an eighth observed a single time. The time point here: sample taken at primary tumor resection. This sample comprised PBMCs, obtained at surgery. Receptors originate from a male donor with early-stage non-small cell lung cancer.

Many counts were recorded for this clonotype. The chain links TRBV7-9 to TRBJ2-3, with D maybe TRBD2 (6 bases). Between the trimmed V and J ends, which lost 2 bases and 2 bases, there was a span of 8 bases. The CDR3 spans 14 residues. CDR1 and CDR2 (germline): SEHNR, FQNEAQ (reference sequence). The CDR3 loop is CASSLTSSTDTQYF. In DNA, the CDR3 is TGTGCCAGCAGCTTAACTAGCTCCACAGATACGCAGTATTTT.

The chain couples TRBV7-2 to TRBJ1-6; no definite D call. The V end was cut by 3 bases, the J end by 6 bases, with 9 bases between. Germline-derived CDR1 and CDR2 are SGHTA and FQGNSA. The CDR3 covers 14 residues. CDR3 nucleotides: TGTGCCAGCAGCTTTTCAGTTTTTAATTCACCCCTCCACTTT. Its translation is CASSFSVFNSPLHF.

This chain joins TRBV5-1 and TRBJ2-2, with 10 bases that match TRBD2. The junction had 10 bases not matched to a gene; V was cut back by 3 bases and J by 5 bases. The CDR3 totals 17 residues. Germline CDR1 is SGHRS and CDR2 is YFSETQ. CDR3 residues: CASSSRPSGGVTGELFF. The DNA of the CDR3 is TGCGCCAGCAGCTCGCGACCTAGCGGGGGTGTTACCGGGGAGCTGTTTTTT.

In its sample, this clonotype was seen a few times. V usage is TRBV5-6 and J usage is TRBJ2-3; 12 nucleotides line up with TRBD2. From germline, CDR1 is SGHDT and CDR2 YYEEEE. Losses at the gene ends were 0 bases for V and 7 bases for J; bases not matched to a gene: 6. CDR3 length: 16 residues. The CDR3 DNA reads TGTGCCAGCAGCTTGGCTAGCGGGGGGGCCTGGAATACGCAGTATTTT. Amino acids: CASSLASGGAWNTQYF.

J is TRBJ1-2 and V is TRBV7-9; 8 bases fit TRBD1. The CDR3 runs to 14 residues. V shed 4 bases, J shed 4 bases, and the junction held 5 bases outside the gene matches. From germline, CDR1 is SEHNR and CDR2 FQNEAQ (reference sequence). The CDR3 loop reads CASSSQGASYGYTF. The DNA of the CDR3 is TGTGCCAGCAGCTCCCAGGGGGCCAGCTATGGCTACACCTTC.

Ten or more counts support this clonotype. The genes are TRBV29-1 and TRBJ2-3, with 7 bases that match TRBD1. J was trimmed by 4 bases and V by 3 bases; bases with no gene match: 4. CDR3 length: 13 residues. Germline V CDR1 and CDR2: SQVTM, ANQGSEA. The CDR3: CSVDQGVADTQYF. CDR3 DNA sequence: TGCAGCGTTGACCAGGGGGTGGCAGATACGCAGTATTTT.

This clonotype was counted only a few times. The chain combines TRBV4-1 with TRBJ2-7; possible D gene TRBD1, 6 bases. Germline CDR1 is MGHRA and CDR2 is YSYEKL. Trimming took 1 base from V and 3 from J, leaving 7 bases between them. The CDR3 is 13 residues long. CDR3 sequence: CASSQAQGYEQYF. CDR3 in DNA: TGCGCCAGCAGCCAAGCACAGGGCTACGAGCAGTACTTC.

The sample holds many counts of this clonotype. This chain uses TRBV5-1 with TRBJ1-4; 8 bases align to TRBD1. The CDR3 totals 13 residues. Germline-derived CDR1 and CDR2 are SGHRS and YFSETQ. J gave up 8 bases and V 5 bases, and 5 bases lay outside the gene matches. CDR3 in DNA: TGCGCCAGCAGTGAGGCAGGGGGCGAAAAACTGTTTTTT. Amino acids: CASSEAGGEKLFF.

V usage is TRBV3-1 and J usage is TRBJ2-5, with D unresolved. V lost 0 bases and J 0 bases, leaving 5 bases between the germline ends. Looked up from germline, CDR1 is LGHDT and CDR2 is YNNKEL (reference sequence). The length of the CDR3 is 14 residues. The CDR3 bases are TGTGCCAGCAGCCAAGAAGAGTACCAAGAGACCCAGTACTTC. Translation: CASSQEEYQETQYF.

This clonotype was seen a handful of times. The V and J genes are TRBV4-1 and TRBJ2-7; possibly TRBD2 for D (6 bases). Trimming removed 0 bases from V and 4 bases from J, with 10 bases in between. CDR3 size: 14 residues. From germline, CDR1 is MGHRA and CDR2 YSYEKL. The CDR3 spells CASSQDGGVYEQYF. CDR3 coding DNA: TGCGCCAGCAGCCAAGATGGCGGGGTTTACGAGCAGTACTTC.

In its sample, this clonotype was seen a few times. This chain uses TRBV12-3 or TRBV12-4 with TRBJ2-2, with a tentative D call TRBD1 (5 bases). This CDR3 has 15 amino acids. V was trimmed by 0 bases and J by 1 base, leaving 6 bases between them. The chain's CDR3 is CASSLAGENTGELFF. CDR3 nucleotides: TGTGCCAGCAGTTTAGCAGGGGAGAACACCGGGGAGCTGTTTTTT.

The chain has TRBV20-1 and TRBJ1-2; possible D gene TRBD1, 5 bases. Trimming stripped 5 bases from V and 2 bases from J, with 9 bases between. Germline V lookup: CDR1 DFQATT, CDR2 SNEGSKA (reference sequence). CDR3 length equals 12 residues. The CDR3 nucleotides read TGCAGTGCTGGGAGGGGCAACTATGGCTACACCTTC. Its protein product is CSAGRGNYGYTF.

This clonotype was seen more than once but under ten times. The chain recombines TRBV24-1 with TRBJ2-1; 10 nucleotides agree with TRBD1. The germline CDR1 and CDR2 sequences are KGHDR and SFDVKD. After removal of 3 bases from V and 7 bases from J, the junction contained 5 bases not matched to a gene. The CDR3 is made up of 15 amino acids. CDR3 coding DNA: TGTGCCACCAGTGATCGTTGGACAGGGGGTAATGAGCAGTTCTTC. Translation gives CATSDRWTGGNEQFF.

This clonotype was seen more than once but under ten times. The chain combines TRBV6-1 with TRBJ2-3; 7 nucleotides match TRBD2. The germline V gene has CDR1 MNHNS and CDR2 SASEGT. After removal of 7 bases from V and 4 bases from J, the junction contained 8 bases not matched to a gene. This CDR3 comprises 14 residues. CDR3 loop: CASKRGLQADTQYF. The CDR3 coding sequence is TGTGCCAGCAAGCGGGGACTGCAGGCAGATACGCAGTATTTT.

CDR3 coding DNA: TGTGCCAGCAGTTTACAGGGCCGACGGGGACAGCCCCAGCATTTT. This encodes CASSLQGRRGQPQHF. The gene calls are TRBV28 and TRBJ1-5; a possible D gene is TRBD1 (5 bases). CDR3 length equals 15 residues. The germline CDR1 and CDR2 sequences are MDHEN and SYDVKM. V was pared by 2 bases and J by 7 bases, with 15 bases between.